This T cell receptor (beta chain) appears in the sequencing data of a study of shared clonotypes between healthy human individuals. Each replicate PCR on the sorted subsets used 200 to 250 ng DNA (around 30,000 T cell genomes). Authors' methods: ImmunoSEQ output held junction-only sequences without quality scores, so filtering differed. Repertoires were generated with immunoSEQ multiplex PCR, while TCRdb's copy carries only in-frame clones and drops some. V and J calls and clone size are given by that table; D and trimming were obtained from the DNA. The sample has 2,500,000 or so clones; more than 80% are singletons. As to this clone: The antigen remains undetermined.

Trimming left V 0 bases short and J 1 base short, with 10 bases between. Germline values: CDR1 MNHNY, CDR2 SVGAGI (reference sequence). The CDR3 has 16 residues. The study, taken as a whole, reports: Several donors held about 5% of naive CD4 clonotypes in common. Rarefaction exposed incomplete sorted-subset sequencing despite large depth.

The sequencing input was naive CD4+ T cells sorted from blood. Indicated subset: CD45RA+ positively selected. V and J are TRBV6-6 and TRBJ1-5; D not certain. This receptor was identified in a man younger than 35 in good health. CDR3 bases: TGTGCCAGCAGTTACTCGATCGGCAGCAGCAATCAGCCCCAGCATTTT. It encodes CASSYSIGSSNQPQHF.